This T cell receptor (beta chain) originates from a study of human thymus T cells (dated by TCRdb to about 2020). Study-level background: TCR alpha and beta repertoires from seven to nine infant thymus samples and four related peripheral blood samples were characterized in the study. The infant donors were roughly 7 to 244 days old, and the cohort included roughly six males and two females. Results the study describes overall, beyond this receptor: On average, roughly 810,000 unique TCRB clonotypes were obtained from thymus samples, compared with about 86,000 from blood samples. The related research reported highly overlapping thymic TCR repertoires among unrelated individuals. Usage of V and J gene segments appeared to be biased in both the thymic and the peripheral blood repertoires.

Comment on this clone: Its antigen target is currently unknown. No qualities accompany the bases; no much larger clone lies one base away.

The thymus tissue came from surgical resects taken out during corrective cardiac surgery. Donors were immunologically healthy infants undergoing open corrective cardiac surgery for congenital heart defects in Finland. Thymocytes were mechanically released from the tissue and were stored as pellets of roughly 9.5-30 million cells at -70 degrees C. Genomic DNA was extracted from frozen cell pellets with a QIAsymphony instrument. Using the immunoSEQ multiplex PCR assay, the TCRB and TCRAD loci were amplified from a standardized quantity of quality-controlled genomic DNA. The amplicons covered the V(D)J region and were long enough to include the CDR3 and to identify the V and J genes. The amplicons were sequenced on an Illumina platform via the commercial immunoSEQ service. The paper's data handling went like this. Corrections for primer bias and sequencing errors followed previously described methods, while TCRAD and TCRB definitions were based on the IMGT database. Analysis of the repertoires was done with immunoSEQ Analyzer 3.0 and VDJTools and included basic statistics, V/J segment usage, diversity estimates, rarefaction and pairwise overlap. Diversity was estimated using the Chao1, ChaoE, Efron-Thisted, Shannon and inverse Simpson indices, and was also estimated on datasets down-sampled to the size of the smallest sample. Repertoire overlap was assessed by strict matching of CDR3 nucleotide sequence, V gene and J gene, and clustering was done by Jaccard-based multidimensional scaling. Drawn from immuneACCESS, this table holds only the in-frame rearrangements with V and J called that TCRdb kept. Clones are partly lost; checked studies trace under half to an unresolved V gene and leave the rest unexplained. V, J and clone size are taken as reported in that table, and D and trimming were inferred from the DNA itself. The sample has tens of thousands of clones on record, just over 95% of them singletons. 0.025% to 0.04% of the sample rests with the top ten.

Sequencing was carried out using thymus tissue. The TCR originated in a boy younger than two with a congenital heart defect but otherwise immunologically healthy.

In nucleotides, the sequence is TGTGCCAGCAGCTTGGGGACAGGGGGCCGGAACACTGAAGCTTTCTTT. This yields the protein CASSLGTGGRNTEAFF. Rearrangement joined TRBV5-4 to TRBJ1-1, with 11 central nucleotides matching TRBD1. The CDR3, cysteine through phenylalanine, is 16 amino acids long. The CDR3 DNA has 48 bases and is translated from base 1. According to the germline V gene (reference sequence), CDR1 reads SGHNT and CDR2 reads YYREEE. V lost 0 bases and J lost 1 base, and the count of bases not matched to a germline gene is 2.